The present T cell receptor beta chain was sequenced within a study of blood T cells in healthy people across ages. Study information: For every two T cells, template switching captured about one barcoded beta molecule.

This CDR3 spans 14 amino acids. Germline lookup yields CDR1 MNHNS and CDR2 SASEGT. J was trimmed by 3 bases and V by 5 bases; bases with no gene match: 3. Primers used in a second PCR of about 6 to 11 cycles were a sample-barcoded 5' primer and a J-beta primer mix. Each of the samples gave a minimum of 2.5 million paired-end reads that contained CDR3. TCRdb itself ran the 5' RACE reads through MiXCR, one entry per CDR3 protein. The sample carries roughly 1.7 million distinct CDR3 sequences, about 35% recorded once. Sample donors were healthy Caucasian individuals that came from Russia, aged 6 to 90. There were at least 5.5 micrograms of total RNA extracted from every sample. This clonotype was seen more than once but under ten times.

The rearrangement links TRBV6-1 to TRBJ1-5; 8 positions match TRBD1. The sample comprised blood. This TCR was recovered from a woman in her twenties or thirties in good health. CDR3 loop: CASSTRGLNQPQHF. In DNA form, the CDR3 reads TGTGCCAGCAGTACCAGGGGGCTCAATCAGCCCCAGCATTTT.